This TCR beta chain was sequenced in a study of blood T cells in healthy people across ages. Points from the study as a whole: The study found more naive CD4+ cells and higher diversity in long-lived than aged donors. Age showed a roughly linear inverse relationship with TCR beta diversity per million T cells.

Donors each provided 7.5 to 10 milliliters of peripheral blood. Concerning this clonotype itself: The antigen is undetermined.

Using a J-beta primer mix together with a sample-barcoded 5' primer, a second PCR was run for about 6 to 11 cycles. TCRdb analysed the 5' RACE reads with MiXCR anew, one entry per CDR3 protein. This table holds 800,000 to 900,000 distinct CDR3 sequences, approximately 65% found once. This clonotype was sampled from a man in his thirties or forties in good health. The sample comprised blood.

The CDR3 DNA follows: TGTGCCAGCAGCCCTGGGACTAGCGGGGGGTTAGAGACCCAGTACTTC. Encoded protein: CASSPGTSGGLETQYF. The gene calls are TRBV7-2 and TRBJ2-5; 15 bases align to TRBD2. The CDR3 runs 16 residues. CDR1 is SGHTA and CDR2 is FQGNSA in the germline V gene. The V segment lost 5 bases and the J segment 4 bases; nucleotides outside the gene matches: 5.